This T cell receptor (beta chain) was observed in a study of T cell responses to AZD1222 COVID-19 vaccine (dated by TCRdb to the early 2020s). Regarding the research as a whole: A total of approximately 240 trial participants underwent TCR sequencing, of whom 207 had received two doses of AZD1222 and about 25 had received two doses of the MenACWY control vaccine. Trial participants were enrolled into age subgroups of 18-55, 56-69 and 70-plus years, which contained roughly 150, 30 and 60 TCR-sequenced participants, respectively. Broader findings and caveats from the paper: No day 14 peak-response samples were available, so repertoires were characterized only after the peak T cell response. The 56-69-year group was small, and its depth increase did not reach significance, likely because of low power. CD4 TCRs associated with the vaccine covered the entire spike protein, and the dominant responses were in regions 160-218 and 743-854. After two AZD1222 doses, both the breadth and the depth of spike-specific TCRs were significantly higher than at day 0 and than in MenACWY recipients. Conclusions about previously exposed vaccinees are limited because only six or seven AZD1222 recipients were SARS-CoV-2 seropositive at baseline. Epitopes outside the regions mutated in the B.1.351 and B.1.1.7 variants were reportedly recognized by nearly half of the unique spike-specific TCRs. Participants were mostly white British and included more females than males, and it was suggested by the authors that clonal diversity may have been underestimated.

The CDR3 spans 13 residues, from the cysteine through the phenylalanine. Only CDR3 DNA is held: 39 bases, read in frame from base 1. The germline V and J ends show losses of 9 bases and 6 bases respectively, and no gene match explains 7 bases of the junction. The CDR1 and CDR2 encoded by the germline V gene (reference sequence) are LNHDA and SQIVND. The CDR3 regions of human TCRbeta chains were analyzed by immunosequencing. The published analysis was carried out like this. Repertoire TCRs were checked for matches against a reference library of SARS-CoV-2-specific TCRs that had been generated using the MIRA antigen-specificity platform. Breadth was defined as the fraction of unique TCRs that were SARS-CoV-2-associated, and depth was defined as the fraction of total T cells that were SARS-CoV-2-associated. Using the MIRA data, every spike-specific TCR was mapped to the spike region that the TCR reacted to and assigned to either a CD4 or a CD8 class. Log10-transformed breadth and depth values were compared by one-way ANOVA with Sidak's multiple comparisons tests. TCRdb's version of the immuneACCESS table is confined to in-frame rearrangements and falls short of the full clone set. An unresolved V gene accounts for under half of the shortfall where checked; the remainder is of unknown origin. The D gene and trimming were derived from the DNA, and the V and J assignments and clone size from that table. The sample includes about 150,000 clones, with around 90% observed a single time. The ten largest clones capture more than 3% of the sample.

The time point label corresponds to: about 28 days (+/-7) after the second vaccine dose. AZD1222 recipients whose second dose came at about 4 weeks and those whose second dose came at about 12 weeks were combined into one group, since spike-specific TCR depth and breadth did not differ between the two schedules. The vaccinee samples were drawn from two UK trials, COV001 and COV002, one of which was a single-blind randomized controlled phase 2/3 trial testing AZD1222 (ChAdOx1 nCoV-19) in healthy adults. Trial participant PBMC samples were collected at day 0 and day 28 after the second dose for TCRbeta chain sequencing. In the case of this clone: The clone's antigen remains unknown. It has no much larger one-base neighbor in the sample; base qualities were not kept.

Specimen: peripheral blood, collected 28 days after the second AZD1222 dose. The receptor was derived from an adult who received the AZD1222 COVID-19 vaccine. The V gene is TRBV19 and the J gene is TRBJ1-4; a stretch of 7 junction bases matches TRBD1. CDR3 reads: CASSGTDYEKLFF. Read as DNA, the sequence is TGTGCCAGCTCCGGGACAGATTATGAAAAACTGTTTTTT. The CDR3, completed at both ends by the reference TRBV19 and TRBJ1-4 genes, gives the full variable domain DGGITQSPKYLFRKEGQNVTLSCEQNLNHDAMYWYRQDPGQGLRLIYYSQIVNDFQKGDIAEGYSVSREKKESFPLTVTSAQKNPTAFYLCASSGTDYEKLFFGSGTQLSVL.